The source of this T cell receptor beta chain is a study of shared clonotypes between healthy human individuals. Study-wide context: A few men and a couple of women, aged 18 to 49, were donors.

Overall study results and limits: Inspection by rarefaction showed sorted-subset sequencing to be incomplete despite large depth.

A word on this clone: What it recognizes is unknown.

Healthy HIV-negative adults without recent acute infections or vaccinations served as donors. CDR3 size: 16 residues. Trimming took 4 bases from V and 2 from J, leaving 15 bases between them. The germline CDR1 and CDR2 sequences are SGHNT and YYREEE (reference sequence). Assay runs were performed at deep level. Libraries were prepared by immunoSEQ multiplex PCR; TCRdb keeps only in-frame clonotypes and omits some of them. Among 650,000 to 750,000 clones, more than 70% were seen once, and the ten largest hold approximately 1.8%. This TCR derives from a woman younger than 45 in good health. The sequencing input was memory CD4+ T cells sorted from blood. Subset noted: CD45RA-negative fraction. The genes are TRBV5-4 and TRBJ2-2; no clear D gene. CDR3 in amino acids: CASSPRTGFNTGELFF. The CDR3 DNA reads TGTGCCAGCAGCCCCAGGACGGGTTTTAACACCGGGGAGCTGTTTTTT.